The present TCR beta chain was sequenced within a study of blood T cells in healthy people across ages. Whole-study results and caveats: One million T cells yielded diversity estimates that were considered underestimates. Age showed a roughly linear inverse relationship with TCR beta diversity per million T cells.

A second about 7 to 11 cycle PCR used barcoded and J-beta primers. TCRdb re-called the 5' RACE reads through MiXCR, storing one row per CDR3 protein. The sample lists about 580,000 distinct CDR3 sequences; 40% to 50% were seen once. Note on this clonotype: Its cognate antigen is unknown.

Sequencing was carried out using blood. This receptor was identified in an older man in good health.

The CDR3 spells CASSLYMDPNQPQHF. Here the CDR3 DNA reads TGTGCCAGCAGTCTTTATATGGACCCCAATCAGCCCCAGCATTTT. The genes are TRBV7-2 and TRBJ1-5; unclear D gene. This CDR3 has 15 residues. Germline V lookup: CDR1 SGHTA, CDR2 FQGNSA. The V gene lost 6 bases and the J gene lost 3 bases, with 15 bases spanning the gap.